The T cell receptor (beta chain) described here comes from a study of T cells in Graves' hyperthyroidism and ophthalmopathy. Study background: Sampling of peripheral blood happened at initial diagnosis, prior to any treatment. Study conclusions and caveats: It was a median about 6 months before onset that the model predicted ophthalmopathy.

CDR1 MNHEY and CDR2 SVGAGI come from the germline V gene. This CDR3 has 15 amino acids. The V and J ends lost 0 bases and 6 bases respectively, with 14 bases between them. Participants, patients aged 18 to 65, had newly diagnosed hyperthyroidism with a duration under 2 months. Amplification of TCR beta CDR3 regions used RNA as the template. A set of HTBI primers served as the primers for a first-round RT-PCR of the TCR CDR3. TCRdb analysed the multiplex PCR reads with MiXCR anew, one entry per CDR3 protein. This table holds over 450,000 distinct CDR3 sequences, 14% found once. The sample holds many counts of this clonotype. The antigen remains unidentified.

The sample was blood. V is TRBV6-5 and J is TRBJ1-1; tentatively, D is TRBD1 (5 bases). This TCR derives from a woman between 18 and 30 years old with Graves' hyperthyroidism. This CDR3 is CASSYSIQGAAEAFF. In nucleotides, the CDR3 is TGTGCCAGCAGTTACTCGATCCAGGGTGCCGCTGAAGCTTTCTTT.